This T cell receptor (beta chain) came from a study of T cell responses to AZD1222 COVID-19 vaccine. Combined were second doses at about 4 or about 12 weeks. V trimming: 5 bases; J trimming: 8 bases; junction bases outside the gene matches: 12. Looked up from germline, CDR1 is SGHVS and CDR2 is FNYEAQ. The CDR3 extends over 16 amino acids. General study results and limits: Samples come after the peak T cell response, not at day 14. Reportedly, close to half of spike-specific TCRs are directed against unmutated variant regions. Clonal diversity may have been underestimated in mostly white British donors.

On this clone: Its antigen is as yet unknown.

Data came from immunoSEQ multiplex PCR; TCRdb stores just in-frame clones and leaves some out. The repertoire consists of roughly 200,000 clones, with about nine tenths occurring once and the leading ten covering 1.5% to 2%. The sequencing used peripheral blood, collected 28 days after the second AZD1222 dose. The chain carries TRBV7-6 and TRBJ2-1, with 10 bases that match TRBD2. The receptor was derived from an adult who received the AZD1222 COVID-19 vaccine. The CDR3 loop reads CASSPSSGRPWDEQFF. CDR3 in DNA: TGTGCCAGCAGCCCTTCTAGCGGGAGACCTTGGGATGAGCAGTTCTTC.